The present TCR beta chain was sequenced within a study of blood T cell repertoires in COVID-19. Across the whole study: Sites in the United States, Italy and Spain provided acute and convalescent COVID-19 samples. Sources were T cells, B-cell-depleted T cells, or PBMCs; the material itself was cDNA or gDNA.

Produced via immunoSEQ multiplex PCR; TCRdb's table is partial and in-frame only. This sample carries around 310,000 clones, approximately 92% of them seen once, and the ten largest clones take 6.5% to 8%. Trimming cost V 0 bases and J 0 bases, with 9 bases left between them. CDR3 length: 16 amino acids. In germline, CDR1 is MNHEY, CDR2 SVGAGI. This receptor was obtained from a woman between 25 and 40 years old with COVID-19, enrolled during active disease. This chain joins TRBV6-5 and TRBJ2-1, with a possible D match to TRBD1 (6 bases). Sequenced sample: peripheral blood. CDR3 nucleotide sequence: TGTGCCAGCAGTTACTCGGGACAACCCTCCTACAATGAGCAGTTCTTC. Translated, it gives CASSYSGQPSYNEQFF.